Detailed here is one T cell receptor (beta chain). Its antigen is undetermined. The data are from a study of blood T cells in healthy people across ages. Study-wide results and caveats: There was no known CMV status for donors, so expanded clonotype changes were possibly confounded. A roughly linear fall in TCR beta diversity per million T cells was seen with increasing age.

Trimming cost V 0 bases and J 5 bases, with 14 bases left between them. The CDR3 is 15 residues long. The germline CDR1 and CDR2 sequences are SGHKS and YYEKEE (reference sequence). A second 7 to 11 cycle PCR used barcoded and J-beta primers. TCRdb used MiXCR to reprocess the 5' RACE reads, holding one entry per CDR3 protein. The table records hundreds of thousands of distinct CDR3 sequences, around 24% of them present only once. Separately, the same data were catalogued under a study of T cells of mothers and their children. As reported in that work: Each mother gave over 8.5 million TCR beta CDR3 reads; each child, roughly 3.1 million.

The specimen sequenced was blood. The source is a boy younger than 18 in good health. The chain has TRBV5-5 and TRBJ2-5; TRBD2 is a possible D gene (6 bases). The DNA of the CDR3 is TGTGCCAGCAGCTTGGGGGGGGATCCCTGGGAGACCCAGTACTTC. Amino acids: CASSLGGDPWETQYF.